This T cell receptor (beta chain) was recovered during a study of OX40 agonist ivuxolimab in advanced cancers. Study overall: Treatment received earlier with anti-PD-1, anti-PD-L1 or anti-CTLA-4 agents was allowed, and more than 35% had some. Two patients with cutaneous melanoma and one with hepatocellular carcinoma, three in total, showed partial responses.

This clone has only a few counts. Its cognate antigen is unknown. Overall study findings and caveats: Clones of CD4+ and CD8+ blood T cells grew by week 6 at doses of 0.1 to 3.0 mg/kg.

This table comes from immunoSEQ multiplex PCR, and its TCRdb copy is limited to in-frame clones, with some not included. Among approximately 66,000 clones listed, approximately 86% were seen once. The V end lost 6 bases, the J end lost 5 bases, and 10 bases lay between the germline ends. This CDR3 spans 12 amino acids. Germline CDR1 and CDR2: MNHEY and SVGAGI. The rearrangement joins TRBV6-5 to TRBJ1-2; unclear D gene. This receptor was identified in an adult with an advanced solid tumor such as melanoma, head and neck, liver or kidney cancer. The source material was CD4+ or CD8+ T cells sorted from blood, sampled in a trial of the OX40 agonist ivuxolimab. CDR3 sequence (DNA): TGTGCCAGCAGCCTACATGGTTATGGCTACACCTTC. This encodes CASSLHGYGYTF.